This paragraph reports one TCR beta chain. Only one count was recorded for this clone. What this receptor recognizes is not known. No much larger clonotype is one base removed from it; base qualities were not supplied. In light of the paper, this sample's time point label describes: baseline before oral tofacitinib. Lesional scalp punch biopsies and peripheral blood were obtained from alopecia areata patients. After PBMCs were isolated by density centrifugation and stained for CD3, CD4 and CD8, a FACSAria was used to sort CD4+ and CD8+ T cells. This sample is part of a study of CD8+ T cells in alopecia areata (dated by TCRdb to the late 2010s). The study in broad terms: Treated patients were enrolled in an open-label pilot trial of oral tofacitinib, 5 to 10 mg twice daily, for moderate-to-severe alopecia areata. Tofacitinib was given for 6 to 18 months, followed by 6 months of follow-up off drug to assess delayed response and recurrence. High-throughput TCRbeta sequencing was used to examine T cell clonal expansion in alopecia areata in both the C3H/HeJ mouse model and human patients. On the human side, TCRbeta sequencing was run on scalp tissue and on sorted CD4+ and CD8+ peripheral blood T cells from healthy controls and from alopecia areata patients with either patchy or totalis/universalis disease. Biopsies were taken from tofacitinib-treated patients at baseline and again at 4 and 24 weeks into treatment, and several of those patients also had a later scalp biopsy. Scalp clonality was compared across normal scalp (n=4), patchy alopecia areata scalp (n=8), and alopecia totalis/universalis scalp (n=8). RNA came from the PAXgene miRNA kit for fixed scalp, the miRNeasy kit for PBMCs, and the RNeasy kit for mouse skin. Amplification of TCRbeta CDR3 regions was done by immunoSEQ multiplex PCR using 35 Vbeta forward primers and 13 Jbeta reverse primers. The full study reports these points: Compared with normal scalp, lesional scalp had higher clonality and more expanded CD8+ clones, particularly in alopecia totalis/universalis, a pattern that suggests antigenic drive. Unlike mouse skin, where gammadelta T cells dominate, normal human skin contains resident alphabeta T cells that get sequenced too, which complicates analysis of the scalp TCR repertoire. Shared TCR sequences between patients were less evident than in mice, which may be partly attributable to HLA diversity in the patient population.

To prepare the library, the immunoSEQ multiplex PCR assay was applied. RNA was extracted from all samples and reverse transcribed into cDNA as template for TCR sequencing. First-strand cDNA was synthesized using SuperScript III with a 2:1 mix of oligo-dT and random hexamers. A synthetic immune receptor repertoire was used to gauge amplification bias, and whatever bias remained was removed computationally. In the authors' own workflow: Raw reads were preprocessed to remove errors, and CDR3 was defined by IMGT conventions from the conserved cysteine to phenylalanine. Clonality was computed by normalizing Shannon entropy by log2 of the number of productive unique TCRs and subtracting the result from 1. Whether each scalp clone was CD4 or CD8 was inferred by checking scalp TCRbeta sequences against the CD4 and CD8 repertoires from sorted blood. This immuneACCESS table, as held by TCRdb, lists in-frame sequences with V and J called but not all clones. Of the missing ones, under half trace to an unresolved V gene in checked studies; the others have no known cause. D and trimming come from the DNA, and the V and J calls and clone size come from that table. The sample table contains fewer than 250,000 clones; only one count was recorded for about three fifths of them. Under 0.5% of the sample lies in the top ten.

Trimming at the junction amounts to 3 bases on V and 7 bases on J, and the germline ends lie 13 bases apart. The CDR3 has 15 amino acids, counting the end cysteine and phenylalanine. The entry retains the CDR3 DNA only, 45 bases that are in frame from base 1. The germline V gene gives CDR1 as SGHTA and CDR2 as FQGTGA. The chain couples TRBV7-3 to TRBJ1-6; no D gene can be assigned with confidence. The origin of this receptor is a human donor with alopecia areata. The input for sequencing was CD4+ T cells sorted from blood, taken at week 0. The DNA reads TGTGCCAGCAGCTTTTCCGGGCCCAAGAATTCACCCCTCCACTTT. Its protein is CASSFSGPKNSPLHF. Joined to the reference TRBV7-3 and TRBJ1-6 proteins, this CDR3 gives the full variable domain: GAGVSQTPSNKVTEKGKYVELRCDPISGHTALYWYRQSLGQGPEFLIYFQGTGAADDSGLPNDRFFAVRPEGSVSTLKIQRTERGDSAVYLCASSFSGPKNSPLHFGNGTRLTVT.